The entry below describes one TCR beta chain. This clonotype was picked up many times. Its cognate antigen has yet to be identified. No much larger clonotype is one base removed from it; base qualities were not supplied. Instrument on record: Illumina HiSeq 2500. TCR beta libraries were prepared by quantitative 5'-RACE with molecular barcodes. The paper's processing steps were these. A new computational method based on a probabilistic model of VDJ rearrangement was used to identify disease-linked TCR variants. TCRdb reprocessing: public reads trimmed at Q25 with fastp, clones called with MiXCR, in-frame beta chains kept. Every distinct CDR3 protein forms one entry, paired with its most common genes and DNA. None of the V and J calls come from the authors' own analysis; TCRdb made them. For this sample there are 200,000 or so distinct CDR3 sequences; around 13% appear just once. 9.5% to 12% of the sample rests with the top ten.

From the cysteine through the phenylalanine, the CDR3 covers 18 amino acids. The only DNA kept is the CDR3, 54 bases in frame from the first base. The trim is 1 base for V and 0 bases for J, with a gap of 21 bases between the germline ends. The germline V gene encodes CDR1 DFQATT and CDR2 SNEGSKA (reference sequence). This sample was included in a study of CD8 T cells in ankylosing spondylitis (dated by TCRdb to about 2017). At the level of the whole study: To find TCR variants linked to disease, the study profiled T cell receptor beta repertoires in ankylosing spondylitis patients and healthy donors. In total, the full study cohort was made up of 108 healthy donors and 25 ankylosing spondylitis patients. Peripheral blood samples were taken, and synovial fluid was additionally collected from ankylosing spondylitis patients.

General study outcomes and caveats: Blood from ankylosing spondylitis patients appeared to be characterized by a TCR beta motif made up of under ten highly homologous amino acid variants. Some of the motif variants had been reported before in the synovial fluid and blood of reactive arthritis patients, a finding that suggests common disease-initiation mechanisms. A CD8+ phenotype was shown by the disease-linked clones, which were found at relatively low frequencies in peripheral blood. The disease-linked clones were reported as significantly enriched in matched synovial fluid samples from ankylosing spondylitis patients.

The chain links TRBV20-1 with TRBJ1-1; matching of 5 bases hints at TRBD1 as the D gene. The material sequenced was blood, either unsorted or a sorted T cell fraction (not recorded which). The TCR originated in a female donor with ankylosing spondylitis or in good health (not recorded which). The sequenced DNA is TGCAGTGCTAGAGGGATTCTTAAGGGGCACCAAATGAACACTGAAGCTTTCTTT. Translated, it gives CSARGILKGHQMNTEAFF.